This is a list of T cell receptor beta chains from one sample in a study of blood T cell repertoires in COVID-19. This table comes from immunoSEQ multiplex PCR, and its TCRdb copy is limited to in-frame clones, with some not included. The sample has about 23,000 clones, approximately 94% seen once; the top ten hold under 5%. Input material: peripheral blood. The origin of the receptors is a woman in her fifties or sixties with active COVID-19. The CDR3 runs from the conserved cysteine through the conserved F or W. The order of the fields is clone size, D gene, V gene, J gene, CDR3 protein, CDR3 DNA. The D gene is left open where the match is weak. The size entry is marked missing in some rows and otherwise reads once, few, many or a size class.

size: .; D: .; V: TRBV3-1/TRBV3-2; J: TRBJ2-7; CDR3: CASSQARYEQYF; DNA: TGTGCCAGCAGCCAAGCTCGGTACGAGCAGTACTTC
size: .; D: .; V: TRBV4-1; J: TRBJ1-5; CDR3: CASSRHYSNQPQHF; DNA: TGCGCCAGCAGCCGACATTATAGCAATCAGCCCCAGCATTTT
size: .; D: .; V: TRBV12-2; J: TRBJ2-7; CDR3: CASRFHPQGALGYEQYF; DNA: TGTGCAAGTCGCTTCCACCCTCAGGGGGCGTTGGGGTACGAGCAGTACTTC
size: .; D: .; V: TRBV5-5; J: TRBJ2-5; CDR3: CASSLTGQKEETQYF; DNA: TGTGCCAGCAGCTTGACAGGACAGAAGGAAGAGACCCAGTACTTC
size: .; D: TRBD1; V: TRBV4-2; J: TRBJ2-7; CDR3: CASSQEARDRGHEQYF; DNA: TGTGCCAGCAGCCAAGAGGCCAGGGACAGGGGCCACGAGCAGTACTTC
size: .; D: .; V: TRBV5-1; J: TRBJ2-5; CDR3: CASSDRSQETQYF; DNA: TGCGCCAGCAGCGACAGGAGCCAAGAGACCCAGTACTTC
size: .; D: .; V: TRBV28; J: TRBJ2-3; CDR3: CASSLGGPSTDTQYF; DNA: TGTGCCAGCAGTTTGGGGGGACCAAGCACAGATACGCAGTATTTT
size: .; D: TRBD1; V: TRBV10-3; J: TRBJ1-1; CDR3: CAISPRQGENTEAFF; DNA: TGTGCCATCAGCCCTCGACAGGGCGAGAACACTGAAGCTTTCTTT
size: .; D: .; V: TRBV18; J: TRBJ1-1; CDR3: CASSPVEGTEAFF; DNA: TGTGCCAGCTCACCCGTGGAGGGCACTGAAGCTTTCTTT
size: .; D: .; V: TRBV5-6; J: TRBJ2-3; CDR3: CASSRSTDRTDTQYF; DNA: TGTGCCAGCAGCAGATCGACAGACCGCACAGATACGCAGTATTTT
size: .; D: TRBD2; V: TRBV7-9; J: TRBJ2-2; CDR3: CASRGGHTGELFF; DNA: TGTGCCAGCCGGGGGGGCCACACCGGGGAGCTGTTTTTT
size: .; D: .; V: TRBV6-5; J: TRBJ1-3; CDR3: CATRGVENTIYF; DNA: TGTGCCACCCGGGGGGTGGAAAACACCATATATTTT
size: .; D: TRBD1; V: TRBV5-1; J: TRBJ2-7; CDR3: CASSSGQGKDEQYF; DNA: TGCGCCAGCAGCTCCGGACAGGGGAAGGACGAGCAGTACTTC
size: .; D: .; V: TRBV7-2; J: TRBJ1-2; CDR3: CASSPLSAANYGYTF; DNA: TGTGCCAGCAGCCCGCTGAGCGCGGCCAACTATGGCTACACCTTC
size: few; D: .; V: TRBV19; J: TRBJ2-1; CDR3: CASSIDHAQKEQFF; DNA: TGTGCCAGTAGTATAGATCATGCCCAGAAAGAGCAGTTCTTC
size: .; D: .; V: TRBV6-5; J: TRBJ1-2; CDR3: CASRDSYYGYTF; DNA: TGTGCCAGCAGGGACTCTTACTATGGCTACACCTTC
size: .; D: .; V: TRBV11-2; J: TRBJ2-1; CDR3: CASSLGGLEQFF; DNA: TGTGCCAGCAGCTTAGGAGGTCTTGAGCAGTTCTTC
size: .; D: TRBD2; V: TRBV7-2; J: TRBJ2-5; CDR3: CASSLGLADQETQYF; DNA: TGTGCCAGCAGCTTAGGACTAGCGGACCAAGAGACCCAGTACTTC
size: .; D: TRBD1; V: TRBV5-1; J: TRBJ2-3; CDR3: CASRGQGTNTDTQYF; DNA: TGCGCCAGCAGGGGACAGGGGACCAACACAGATACGCAGTATTTT
size: .; D: .; V: TRBV3-1/TRBV3-2; J: TRBJ1-2; CDR3: CASSQEGGAYGYTF; DNA: TGTGCCAGCAGCCAAGAGGGGGGAGCCTATGGCTACACCTTC
size: .; D: .; V: TRBV19; J: TRBJ2-3; CDR3: CASSIAVSTDTQYF; DNA: TGTGCCAGTAGTATAGCGGTGAGCACAGATACGCAGTATTTT
size: .; D: .; V: TRBV29-1; J: TRBJ2-5; CDR3: CSVHRAQETQYF; DNA: TGCAGCGTTCACAGGGCGCAAGAGACCCAGTACTTC
size: .; D: TRBD2; V: TRBV28; J: TRBJ2-1; CDR3: CASTTSGGAIWEQFF; DNA: TGTGCCAGTACGACTAGCGGGGGGGCCATCTGGGAGCAGTTCTTC
size: .; D: .; V: TRBV10-3; J: TRBJ1-5; CDR3: CAISEGVNQPQHF; DNA: TGTGCCATCAGTGAAGGGGTCAATCAGCCCCAGCATTTT
size: .; D: TRBD1; V: TRBV15; J: TRBJ2-7; CDR3: CATSQRQGDEQYF; DNA: TGTGCCACCAGCCAAAGACAGGGGGACGAGCAGTACTTC
size: .; D: .; V: TRBV10-2; J: TRBJ2-5; CDR3: CASSETRYQETQYF; DNA: TGCGCCAGCAGTGAGACCAGGTACCAAGAGACCCAGTACTTC
size: .; D: .; V: TRBV19; J: TRBJ1-3; CDR3: CASRLFGSGNTIYF; DNA: TGTGCCAGTCGTCTATTTGGCTCTGGAAACACCATATATTTT
size: .; D: .; V: TRBV9; J: TRBJ2-2; CDR3: CASSVGHGELFF; DNA: TGTGCCAGCAGCGTAGGACACGGGGAGCTGTTTTTT
size: .; D: .; V: TRBV6-6; J: TRBJ2-7; CDR3: CASSYFRADEQYF; DNA: TGTGCCAGCAGTTACTTTCGCGCGGACGAGCAGTACTTC
size: .; D: TRBD1; V: TRBV5-6; J: TRBJ1-6; CDR3: CASSPNQGVGNSPLHF; DNA: TGTGCCAGCAGCCCAAACCAGGGGGTTGGTAATTCACCCCTCCACTTT
size: .; D: .; V: TRBV6-2/TRBV6-3; J: TRBJ1-1; CDR3: CASSYSRVTEAFF; DNA: TGTGCCAGCAGTTACTCCCGGGTAACTGAAGCTTTCTTT
size: .; D: TRBD1; V: TRBV6-1; J: TRBJ2-7; CDR3: CASSDAGGSYEQYF; DNA: TGTGCCAGCAGTGACGCAGGGGGTTCCTACGAGCAGTACTTC
size: .; D: .; V: TRBV28; J: TRBJ2-1; CDR3: CAPAGEFNEQFF; DNA: TGCGCCCCGGCCGGGGAATTCAATGAGCAGTTCTTC
size: few; D: .; V: TRBV7-9; J: TRBJ1-2; CDR3: CASSPSQDYGYTF; DNA: TGTGCCAGCAGCCCATCCCAGGACTATGGCTACACCTTC
size: .; D: TRBD1; V: TRBV6-2/TRBV6-3; J: TRBJ1-5; CDR3: CASSYSTGGQPQHF; DNA: TGTGCCAGCAGTTACTCAACAGGGGGGCAGCCCCAGCATTTT
size: .; D: TRBD1; V: TRBV5-1; J: TRBJ1-1; CDR3: CASSPTGTENTEAFF; DNA: TGCGCCAGCAGCCCCACCGGGACAGAGAACACTGAAGCTTTCTTT
size: .; D: TRBD1; V: TRBV28; J: TRBJ1-1; CDR3: CASSYGTGPVYPEAFF; DNA: TGTGCCAGCAGTTACGGGACAGGGCCGGTATACCCTGAAGCTTTCTTT
size: .; D: TRBD1; V: TRBV5-1; J: TRBJ1-5; CDR3: CASSLGQGYNQPQHF; DNA: TGCGCCAGCAGCTTGGGACAGGGGTACAATCAGCCCCAGCATTTT
size: few; D: .; V: TRBV13; J: TRBJ2-3; CDR3: CASSLRFQGKETDTQYF; DNA: TGTGCCAGCAGCTTACGATTTCAGGGGAAGGAGACAGATACGCAGTATTTT
size: .; D: .; V: TRBV6-1; J: TRBJ1-2; CDR3: CASSEVGGPYGYTF; DNA: TGTGCCAGCAGTGAAGTGGGAGGGCCTTATGGCTACACCTTC
size: .; D: TRBD1; V: TRBV9; J: TRBJ1-6; CDR3: CASSDDGTGVSPLHF; DNA: TGTGCCAGCAGTGATGACGGGACAGGGGTGTCACCCCTCCACTTT
size: .; D: .; V: TRBV5-8; J: TRBJ2-3; CDR3: CASSAHREEVTQYF; DNA: TGTGCCAGCAGCGCCCATAGGGAGGAGGTTACGCAGTATTTT
size: .; D: TRBD2; V: TRBV6-2/TRBV6-3; J: TRBJ2-1; CDR3: CASSYEAGASYNEQFF; DNA: TGTGCCAGCAGTTACGAAGCGGGAGCATCCTACAATGAGCAGTTCTTC
size: .; D: .; V: TRBV2; J: TRBJ2-7; CDR3: CASRQESYEQYF; DNA: TGTGCCAGCCGACAGGAGTCCTACGAGCAGTACTTC
size: .; D: .; V: TRBV3-1/TRBV3-2; J: TRBJ1-1; CDR3: CASSHLGSNTEAFF; DNA: TGTGCCAGCAGCCACCTCGGGAGTAACACTGAAGCTTTCTTT